The rows below give T cell receptor beta chains drawn from one sample of a study of blood T cells in healthy people across ages. Via MiXCR, TCRdb re-called the 5' RACE reads, giving one row per CDR3 protein. Of roughly 800,000 distinct CDR3 sequences in the sample, roughly 64% were seen once. The source material was blood. These receptors all come from a man aged 30-40 years in good health. CDR3s include the opening cysteine and the closing phenylalanine or tryptophan. The D gene is left open where the match is weak. Size is omitted from some rows. Given values are once, few, many or a class for expanded clones.

J gene: TRBJ2-1
D gene: -
V gene: TRBV29-1
clone size: -
CDR3 protein: CSVMSNGGDEQFF
CDR3 DNA: TGCAGCGTTATGTCTAATGGGGGCGATGAGCAGTTCTTC

J gene: TRBJ2-6
D gene: -
V gene: TRBV6-5
clone size: few
CDR3 protein: CASREGAHPGANVLTF
CDR3 DNA: TGTGCCAGCAGGGAGGGGGCCCATCCTGGGGCCAACGTCCTGACTTTC

J gene: TRBJ1-6
D gene: TRBD1
V gene: TRBV4-3
clone size: -
CDR3 protein: CASSRSTGGNSPLHF
CDR3 DNA: TGCGCCAGCAGCCGATCGACAGGGGGGAATTCACCCCTCCACTTT

J gene: TRBJ2-1
D gene: TRBD1
V gene: TRBV20-1
clone size: -
CDR3 protein: CSVQGESYNEQFF
CDR3 DNA: TGCAGTGTACAGGGGGAGTCCTACAATGAGCAGTTCTTC

J gene: TRBJ1-5
D gene: -
V gene: TRBV20-1
clone size: -
CDR3 protein: CSGTIMGSGNQPQHF
CDR3 DNA: TGCAGTGGTACTATAATGGGGTCGGGGAATCAGCCCCAGCATTTT

J gene: TRBJ1-1
D gene: TRBD1
V gene: TRBV7-8
clone size: -
CDR3 protein: CASSLETGRTEVFF
CDR3 DNA: TGTGCCAGCAGCTTGGAGACAGGGAGGACTGAAGTTTTCTTT

J gene: TRBJ2-3
D gene: -
V gene: TRBV29-1
clone size: -
CDR3 protein: CSVEAQGTDTQYF
CDR3 DNA: TGCAGCGTTGAAGCGCAGGGAACCGATACGCAGTATTTT

J gene: TRBJ1-2
D gene: TRBD1
V gene: TRBV4-2
clone size: -
CDR3 protein: CASSQVAGTAELPNYGYTF
CDR3 DNA: TGTGCCAGCAGCCAAGTGGCCGGGACAGCAGAACTCCCTAACTATGGCTACACCTTC

J gene: TRBJ2-1
D gene: TRBD2
V gene: TRBV2
clone size: -
CDR3 protein: CASSARGVEQFF
CDR3 DNA: TGTGCCAGCAGTGCCCGGGGGGTTGAGCAGTTCTTC

J gene: TRBJ2-1
D gene: -
V gene: TRBV6-1
clone size: -
CDR3 protein: CASSEVFDWDEQFF
CDR3 DNA: TGTGCCAGCAGTGAAGTATTCGACTGGGATGAGCAGTTCTTC

J gene: TRBJ1-6
D gene: -
V gene: TRBV12-3/TRBV12-4
clone size: -
CDR3 protein: CASSLVQLGSPLHF
CDR3 DNA: TGTGCCAGCAGTTTGGTACAGCTCGGATCACCCCTCCACTTT

J gene: TRBJ2-5
D gene: TRBD2
V gene: TRBV2
clone size: -
CDR3 protein: CASRKRTSGETQYF
CDR3 DNA: TGTGCCAGCAGAAAGCGGACTAGCGGAGAGACCCAGTACTTC

J gene: TRBJ2-6
D gene: -
V gene: TRBV7-2
clone size: -
CDR3 protein: CASNPRDLNVLTF
CDR3 DNA: TGTGCCAGCAACCCACGGGACTTAAACGTCCTGACTTTC

J gene: TRBJ1-4
D gene: -
V gene: TRBV7-6
clone size: -
CDR3 protein: CASSYDGGGKLFF
CDR3 DNA: TGTGCCAGCAGCTACGACGGAGGCGGAAAACTGTTTTTT

J gene: TRBJ2-5
D gene: -
V gene: TRBV5-5
clone size: -
CDR3 protein: CASSLDPGVVAYETQYF
CDR3 DNA: TGTGCCAGCAGCTTGGACCCCGGGGTGGTAGCATATGAGACCCAGTACTTC

J gene: TRBJ1-2
D gene: -
V gene: TRBV7-9
clone size: -
CDR3 protein: CASSVGGADGYTF
CDR3 DNA: TGTGCCAGCAGCGTTGGAGGGGCAGATGGCTACACCTTC

J gene: TRBJ1-2
D gene: -
V gene: TRBV29-1
clone size: once
CDR3 protein: CSVENIAEGYTF
CDR3 DNA: TGCAGCGTTGAAAACATCGCTGAGGGCTACACCTTC

J gene: TRBJ2-7
D gene: TRBD2
V gene: TRBV10-2
clone size: few
CDR3 protein: CASSESGTSGSYEQYF
CDR3 DNA: TGCGCCAGCAGTGAGTCCGGGACTAGCGGGTCCTACGAGCAGTACTTC

J gene: TRBJ2-5
D gene: -
V gene: TRBV10-3
clone size: few
CDR3 protein: CAISDPYQETQYF
CDR3 DNA: TGTGCCATCAGTGACCCTTACCAAGAGACCCAGTACTTC

J gene: TRBJ1-6
D gene: -
V gene: TRBV4-2
clone size: few
CDR3 protein: CASSQDQQGLLGSPLHF
CDR3 DNA: TGTGCCAGCAGCCAAGATCAGCAGGGGCTGCTGGGATCACCCCTCCACTTT

J gene: TRBJ2-1
D gene: -
V gene: TRBV12-5
clone size: -
CDR3 protein: CASGLVRGGSSYNEQFF
CDR3 DNA: TGTGCTAGTGGTTTGGTACGAGGGGGAAGCTCCTACAATGAGCAGTTCTTC

J gene: TRBJ2-3
D gene: -
V gene: TRBV15
clone size: -
CDR3 protein: CATRRGAGDTQYF
CDR3 DNA: TGTGCCACCAGAAGGGGGGCCGGAGATACGCAGTATTTT

J gene: TRBJ1-4
D gene: -
V gene: TRBV29-1
clone size: -
CDR3 protein: CSGGGPNEKLFF
CDR3 DNA: TGCAGCGGGGGGGGACCCAATGAAAAACTGTTTTTT

J gene: TRBJ2-6
D gene: -
V gene: TRBV27
clone size: few
CDR3 protein: CASSLVAASGANVLTF
CDR3 DNA: TGTGCCAGCAGTTTAGTTGCGGCATCTGGGGCCAACGTCCTGACTTTC

J gene: TRBJ2-5
D gene: TRBD2
V gene: TRBV5-1
clone size: once
CDR3 protein: CASSSSAGGGYSEQYF
CDR3 DNA: TGCGCCAGCAGCTCTTCTGCGGGGGGGGGATATAGTGAGCAGTACTTC

J gene: TRBJ2-1
D gene: -
V gene: TRBV5-6
clone size: -
CDR3 protein: CASSSDVSYNEQFF
CDR3 DNA: TGTGCCAGCAGCTCGGACGTCTCCTACAATGAGCAGTTCTTC

J gene: TRBJ1-5
D gene: -
V gene: TRBV21-1
clone size: -
CDR3 protein: CASSPGAGRGQPQHF
CDR3 DNA: TGTGCCAGCAGCCCTGGCGCGGGGAGGGGTCAGCCCCAGCATTTT

J gene: TRBJ2-7
D gene: TRBD2
V gene: TRBV20-1
clone size: -
CDR3 protein: CSASERGDSEQYF
CDR3 DNA: TGCAGTGCTAGCGAGCGGGGGGATTCCGAGCAGTACTTC

J gene: TRBJ2-7
D gene: TRBD2
V gene: TRBV20-1
clone size: few
CDR3 protein: CSPSPRLAGSYEQYF
CDR3 DNA: TGCAGTCCATCCCCGAGACTAGCGGGGAGCTACGAGCAGTACTTC

J gene: TRBJ2-4
D gene: -
V gene: TRBV7-9
clone size: -
CDR3 protein: CASSLARSTRDLAKNIQYF
CDR3 DNA: TGTGCCAGCAGCTTAGCGAGAAGCACGAGGGATCTAGCCAAAAACATTCAGTACTTC

J gene: TRBJ2-4
D gene: -
V gene: TRBV13
clone size: -
CDR3 protein: CASSLFGGGSWDIRYF
CDR3 DNA: -

J gene: TRBJ2-7
D gene: TRBD2
V gene: TRBV28
clone size: -
CDR3 protein: CASSLGSGRIYEQYF
CDR3 DNA: TGTGCCAGCAGTTTAGGTAGCGGGAGGATCTACGAGCAGTACTTC

J gene: TRBJ2-7
D gene: TRBD2
V gene: TRBV7-2
clone size: -
CDR3 protein: CASSLVGSGNYYEQYF
CDR3 DNA: TGTGCCAGCAGCTTAGTAGGGAGCGGGAATTACTACGAGCAGTACTTC

J gene: TRBJ2-5
D gene: -
V gene: TRBV28
clone size: -
CDR3 protein: CASNPLYSYEETQYF
CDR3 DNA: TGTGCCAGCAACCCCCTTTACTCATATGAAGAGACCCAGTACTTC

J gene: TRBJ2-7
D gene: TRBD1
V gene: TRBV7-8
clone size: -
CDR3 protein: CASSRPLRLGQGRMSWQYF
CDR3 DNA: TGTGCCAGCAGCCGTCCCTTACGCCTAGGACAGGGTAGAATGAGTTGGCAGTACTTC

J gene: TRBJ2-1
D gene: TRBD2
V gene: TRBV6-5
clone size: -
CDR3 protein: CASSYSGTSGGQQFF
CDR3 DNA: TGTGCCAGCAGTTACTCCGGGACTAGCGGGGGTCAGCAGTTCTTC

J gene: TRBJ2-3
D gene: -
V gene: TRBV20-1
clone size: -
CDR3 protein: CSALLPLGSGGGTDTQYF
CDR3 DNA: TGCAGTGCTCTCCTGCCCCTTGGTTCTGGTGGGGGCACAGATACGCAGTATTTT

J gene: TRBJ2-1
D gene: -
V gene: TRBV7-2
clone size: -
CDR3 protein: CASSSTSSSYNEQFF
CDR3 DNA: TGTGCCAGCAGCTCGACCTCTAGCTCCTACAATGAGCAGTTCTTC

J gene: TRBJ1-2
D gene: TRBD1
V gene: TRBV6-1
clone size: few
CDR3 protein: CASSGGTGTGYTF
CDR3 DNA: TGTGCCAGCAGTGGAGGGACAGGGACTGGCTACACCTTC